This T cell receptor (beta chain) was identified in a study of blood T cells in healthy people across ages. In the case of this clonotype: The antigen remains undetermined.

Combining a sample-barcoded 5' primer with a J-beta primer mix, a second PCR ran for roughly 7 to 11 cycles. A template-switch adaptor that had 12 random nucleotides put a tag on each cDNA molecule. TCRdb processed the 5' RACE reads anew with MiXCR; each CDR3 protein has one entry. The data contain 1.6 million or so distinct CDR3 sequences, around 35% of them singletons. The germline V and J ends were trimmed by 6 bases and 4 bases, with 12 bases remaining between them. Germline CDR1 MNHEY, CDR2 SMNVEV (reference sequence). The CDR3 spans 14 residues. Aged about 6 to 100, donors were systemically healthy Caucasians from Russia. PBMCs numbering at least 6.5 million were isolated per sample. Study findings and constraints: Aged donors had fewer naive CD4+ cells and lower diversity than long-lived donors.

The chain links TRBV27 to TRBJ2-2; weak D call: TRBD1 (6 bases). This sequence originates from a woman aged 25-40 years in good health. The material sequenced was blood. CDR3 sequence (DNA): TGTGCCAGCAGCTACACAGGGTTCACCGGGGAGCTGTTTTTT. Residues: CASSYTGFTGELFF.